This T cell receptor (beta chain) came from a study of blood T cell repertoires in COVID-19. At the level of the study: T cells, B-cell-depleted T cells, or PBMCs supplied cDNA or gDNA.

V was clipped by 0 bases and J by 7 bases; unmatched bases: 9. CDR3 length equals 17 residues. The germline gives CDR1 MGHRA, CDR2 YSYEKL. The assay was immunoSEQ multiplex PCR, and TCRdb's table has in-frame clones only and misses some. The table shows around 200,000 clones, with 80% to 90% occurring only once. Sequencing was performed on peripheral blood. The rearrangement joins TRBV4-1 to TRBJ1-5; 10 nucleotides line up with TRBD1. The sequence was collected from a man aged 60-69 years with acute or convalescent COVID-19. CDR3 residues: CASSQEGGTGARQPQHF. The CDR3 DNA reads as TGCGCCAGCAGCCAAGAAGGGGGGACAGGGGCCAGGCAGCCCCAGCATTTT.